This T cell receptor beta chain comes out of a study of shared clonotypes between healthy human individuals (dated by TCRdb to the early 2020s). Some background on the complete study: The cohort comprised a couple of women and three men aged 18 to 49 years. Leukapheresis yielded between about 0.8 and 9.5 billion PBMCs per donor. To estimate repertoire size and how much clonotypes are shared between individuals, the study performed deep sequencing of blood TCR repertoires from a few healthy adults. To increase sequencing depth and limit assay-specific biases, different laboratories used diverse techniques to prepare libraries and sequence TCR repertoires.

Using the deep immunoSEQ assay, multiplex PCR amplified TCR CDR3 regions from genomic DNA. Extracted genomic DNA from each cell subset was distributed evenly across all wells of several immunoSEQ 96-well plates, and each plate was treated as a replicate. For unsorted PBMC, each replicate PCR was loaded with 300 to 350 ng genomic DNA, equivalent to tens of thousands of T cell genomes. Genomic DNA from unsorted PBMC was sequenced over ten immunoSEQ deep assay plates. Purified libraries were measured with a Qubit 3.0 fluorometer, size-checked on a Bioanalyzer 2100, and measured again with the KAPA Library Quantification kit. Each immunoSEQ 96-well plate was sequenced on its own single-read 150-cycle Illumina NextSeq 550 flow cell. The authors' pipeline ran thus. Because only junctional sequences without quality scores were contained in the immunoSEQ output, filtering matching that applied to full-length reads could not be performed. To assign V/J genes and CDR3, sequences were annotated using PyIR, a Python wrapper for IgBLAST v1.9, with IMGT germline references. Reads were filtered out if the reads had weak V/J assignments (E-value above 1e-6), no CDR3, stop codons, out-of-frame junctions, or ambiguous translated residues. A V3J clonotype was defined by an identical inferred V gene, J gene, and CDR3 amino acid sequence. To compute the percentage overlap between repertoires, the number of shared unique clonotypes was divided by the size of the smaller repertoire. Three approaches were used to assess repertoire richness: RTK rarefaction, the Chao1 estimator, and Recon v2.1 estimates of unobserved clonotypes. TCRdb's version of the immuneACCESS table is confined to in-frame rearrangements and falls short of the full clone set. An unresolved V gene accounts for under half of the shortfall where checked; the remainder is of unknown origin. That table supplies the V and J calls and clone size; D and trimming were determined from the DNA. Within this sample are a few hundred thousand clones, with around 76% of them counted one time only. Around 12% of the sample comes from the top ten.

V is pared back by 0 bases and J by 6 bases, with 11 bases lying between the germline termini. Taken from the germline V gene, the CDR1 and CDR2 loops are SGDLS and YYNGEE. The CDR3 sequence holds 14 residues, the cysteine and phenylalanine included. The kept DNA is CDR3 alone, 42 bases in frame from the first base. This clone was seen only once. Its cognate antigen has yet to be identified. No base quality information exists; no much larger clone differs at one position. The donors were healthy, HIV-negative adults who had no recently reported acute infections or vaccinations. All donors were Caucasian adults living in Nashville, Tennessee, USA. For unsorted samples, tens of millions of PBMCs were counted, and genomic DNA was extracted using the QIAamp DNA Blood Mini kit. Blood was collected by leukapheresis, and PBMCs were isolated by Ficoll-Histopaque density gradient centrifugation and then cryopreserved in liquid nitrogen vapor phase.

The investigation overall reported the following: Because the study included a small number of donors, the genetic and exposure-history diversity represented was limited. Based on pairwise subsampling, the degree of clonotype sharing among donors was expected to be affected by sequencing depth. Only blood was sampled, and tissue TCR repertoires likely differ from those in blood.

The rearranged chain carries TRBV9 and TRBJ2-3, and perhaps TRBD2 as D gene, on 5 matching bases. The sequencing input was PBMCs. This TCR was recovered from a woman aged 40 to 50 in good health. Some clones in this sample may be carry-over from other donors' samples. CDR3 region: CASSVGGPRDTQYF. The base sequence is TGTGCCAGCAGCGTAGGAGGGCCCAGGGATACGCAGTATTTT.